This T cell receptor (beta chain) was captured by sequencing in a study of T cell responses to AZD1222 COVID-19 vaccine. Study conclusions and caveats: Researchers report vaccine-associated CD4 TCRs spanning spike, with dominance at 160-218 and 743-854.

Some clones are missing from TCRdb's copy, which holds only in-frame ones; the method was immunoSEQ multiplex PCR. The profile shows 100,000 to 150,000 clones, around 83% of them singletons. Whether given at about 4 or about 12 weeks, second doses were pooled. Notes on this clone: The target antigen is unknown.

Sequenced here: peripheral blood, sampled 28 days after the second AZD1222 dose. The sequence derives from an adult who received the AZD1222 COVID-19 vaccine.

In DNA form, the CDR3 reads TGTGCCAGCAGCTTAGGTCTACATAGCGGGGAGGAGCAGTTCTTC. Translating it yields CASSLGLHSGEEQFF. The chain uses TRBV7-7 and TRBJ2-1; 8 bases agree with TRBD2. Germline V gene lookup returns CDR1 SSHAT and CDR2 FNYEAQ (reference sequence). Trimming at V came to 1 base and at J to 10 bases, leaving 9 bases not matched to a gene. This CDR3 has 15 amino acids.